The rows below give T cell receptor beta chains drawn from one sample of a study of T cell repertoires in cytomegalovirus infection. TCRdb processed the reads anew with MiXCR; each CDR3 protein has one entry. The table lists approximately 490,000 distinct CDR3 sequences, roughly 12% of them singletons. Sequenced material: PBMCs. Every receptor here comes from a human donor in good health (CMV status not recorded). Some clones in this sample may be carry-over from other donors' samples. The CDR3 runs from the conserved cysteine through the conserved F or W. Each record gives: D gene, V gene, J gene, clone size, CDR3 protein, CDR3 DNA. A D gene is named only where the DNA matches it firmly. Clone size is shown for a subset of rows, as once, few, many or a class of expanded clone.

TRBD1	TRBV5-1	TRBJ2-7	many	CASSPPGTEGGEQYF	TGCGCCAGCAGCCCCCCGGGGACAGAGGGTGGGGAGCAGTACTTC
TRBD1	TRBV12-3/TRBV12-4	TRBJ2-3	many	CASNSDRGGTDTQYF	TGTGCCAGCAACTCGGACAGGGGTGGAACAGATACGCAGTATTTT
TRBD2	TRBV2	TRBJ2-3	many	CASQRLASTDTQYF	TGTGCCAGCCAAAGACTAGCGTCCACAGATACGCAGTATTTT
TRBD1	TRBV20-1	TRBJ1-2	once	CSARDREGSNYGYTF	TGCAGTGCTCGGGACAGGGAGGGTTCTAACTATGGCTACACCTTC
.	TRBV20-1	TRBJ1-1	.	CSAAGTYEAFF	TGCAGTGCAGCCGGGACGTATGAAGCTTTCTTT
TRBD1	TRBV5-1	TRBJ1-2	many	CASSHIGQGAGYGYTF	TGCGCCAGCAGCCACATCGGACAGGGGGCAGGCTATGGCTACACCTTC
.	TRBV27	TRBJ2-3	.	CASSLSGGILTDTQYF	TGTGCCAGCAGTTTATCTGGCGGGATCCTCACAGATACGCAGTATTTT
TRBD1	TRBV27	TRBJ1-6	many	CASRITGTDNSPLHF	TGTGCCAGCAGGATAACCGGGACAGATAATTCACCCCTCCACTTT
TRBD2	TRBV14	TRBJ2-1	.	CASSHLAGGPINEQFF	TGTGCCAGCAGCCACCTAGCGGGAGGGCCAATCAATGAGCAGTTCTTC
.	TRBV18	TRBJ1-1	many	CASSPGMNTEAFF	TGTGCCAGCAGCCCCGGAATGAACACTGAAGCTTTCTTT
.	TRBV7-9	TRBJ2-3	many	CASSLDGTPDTQYF	TGTGCCAGCAGCTTAGACGGGACCCCAGATACGCAGTATTTT
TRBD2	TRBV15	TRBJ2-1	few	CATSSTGGSREQFF	TGTGCCACCAGCAGTACGGGGGGGTCCCGTGAGCAGTTCTTC
.	TRBV4-2	TRBJ1-2	many	CASSQEGGRLGSGYTF	TGTGCCAGCAGCCAAGAGGGGGGCCGCCTGGGTTCTGGCTACACCTTC
.	TRBV24-1	TRBJ1-1	many	CATSDLELTEAFF	TGTGCCACCAGTGATTTAGAGCTCACTGAAGCTTTCTTT
.	TRBV2	TRBJ2-7	many	CASSPFGEQYF	TGTGCCAGCAGTCCCTTTGGCGAGCAGTACTTC
.	TRBV7-9	TRBJ2-2	many	CASSSEVGNTGELFF	TGTGCCAGCAGCTCCGAAGTAGGCAACACCGGGGAGCTGTTTTTT
.	TRBV12-3/TRBV12-4	TRBJ2-2	many	CASRGTVATGELFF	TGTGCCAGCAGGGGTACAGTTGCCACCGGGGAGCTGTTTTTT
TRBD2	TRBV6-6	TRBJ2-1	few	CASSSVSGGYNEQFF	TGTGCCAGCAGCTCCGTTAGCGGGGGGTACAATGAGCAGTTCTTC
.	TRBV11-2	TRBJ2-3	many	CASSLEPSESTDTQYF	TGTGCCAGCAGCTTAGAGCCTAGCGAAAGCACAGATACGCAGTATTTT
TRBD2	TRBV5-1	TRBJ2-5	few	CASSPGLAGAGETQYF	TGCGCCAGCAGCCCGGGACTAGCGGGGGCCGGGGAGACCCAGTACTTC
.	TRBV20-1	TRBJ1-2	.	CSARDEEEGLNYGYTF	TGCAGTGCTAGAGATGAGGAAGAGGGGCTAAACTATGGCTACACCTTC
.	TRBV9	TRBJ1-1	.	CASSVRQHEAFF	TGTGCCAGCAGCGTACGACAGCATGAAGCTTTCTTT
TRBD1	TRBV27	TRBJ2-1	many	CASSSRTGLGNEQFF	TGTGCCAGCAGTTCACGGACAGGGTTAGGGAATGAGCAGTTCTTC
TRBD1	TRBV9	TRBJ1-1	.	CASSRTGKNTEAFF	TGTGCCAGCAGCAGGACAGGGAAGAACACTGAAGCTTTCTTT
TRBD1	TRBV28	TRBJ1-1	many	CASSLRTGRAFF	TGTGCCAGCAGTTTACGGACAGGGAGGGCTTTCTTT
TRBD1	TRBV7-6	TRBJ1-2	many	CASRGDRGNYGYTF	TGTGCCAGCAGAGGGGACAGGGGTAACTATGGCTACACCTTC
.	TRBV6-1	TRBJ2-2	many	CASSYAGFGTGELFF	TGTGCCAGCAGTTATGCGGGGTTCGGGACCGGGGAGCTGTTTTTT
TRBD2	TRBV2	TRBJ2-1	many	CASTIPTGTASGDNEQFF	TGTGCCAGCACGATCCCAACAGGGACCGCTAGCGGGGACAATGAGCAGTTCTTC
.	TRBV19	TRBJ1-1	few	CASSPRRQVRTEAFF	TGTGCCAGTAGTCCGCGAAGACAGGTTCGCACTGAAGCTTTCTTT
TRBD1	TRBV2	TRBJ2-5	.	CASSPRTGRNQETQYF	TGTGCCAGCAGCCCCCGGACAGGGAGGAACCAAGAGACCCAGTACTTC
.	TRBV9	TRBJ1-3	.	CASSVGGLNSGNTIYF	TGTGCCAGCAGCGTAGGGGGACTGAACTCTGGAAACACCATATATTTT
TRBD1	TRBV25-1	TRBJ2-3	many	CASSEYDRESTDTQYF	TGTGCCAGCAGTGAATATGACAGGGAAAGCACAGATACGCAGTATTTT
.	TRBV12-3/TRBV12-4	TRBJ1-1	many	CASSSQQGGTEAFF	TGTGCCAGCAGTTCCCAGCAGGGTGGGACTGAAGCTTTCTTT
.	TRBV12-3/TRBV12-4	TRBJ2-1	many	CASSQGWQDPHNEQFF	TGTGCCAGCAGCCAGGGGTGGCAGGATCCACACAATGAGCAGTTCTTC
TRBD2	TRBV29-1	TRBJ2-1	.	CSFGGGSNEQFF	TGCAGCTTCGGGGGGGGGTCCAATGAGCAGTTCTTC
.	TRBV29-1	TRBJ2-3	.	CSVASGSGTDTQYF	TGCAGCGTTGCCTCGGGAAGCGGTACAGATACGCAGTATTTT
.	TRBV11-2	TRBJ1-2	many	CASSSLRTSFYGYTF	TGTGCCAGCAGCTCTCTCCGGACAAGCTTCTATGGCTACACCTTC
.	TRBV7-2	TRBJ1-3	many	CASSNHGVEAGNTIYF	TGTGCCAGCAGCAACCATGGGGTGGAAGCCGGAAACACCATATATTTT
TRBD1	TRBV7-8	TRBJ2-2	many	CASSQPAAGGAANTGELFF	TGTGCCAGCAGCCAACCCGCGGCAGGGGGTGCAGCGAACACCGGGGAGCTGTTTTTT
TRBD1	TRBV7-3	TRBJ1-6	many	CASSSQGDSPLHF	TGTGCCAGCAGCTCTCAGGGGGATTCACCCCTCCACTTT
TRBD1	TRBV7-3	TRBJ2-3	many	CASSPSGGPDTQYF	TGTGCCAGCAGCCCATCAGGGGGCCCAGATACGCAGTATTTT
.	TRBV7-7	TRBJ2-6	many	CASSHDSGANVLTF	TGTGCTAGCAGTCATGACTCTGGGGCCAACGTCCTGACTTTC
TRBD1	TRBV4-1	TRBJ1-6	many	CASSHGQGAGNSPLHF	TGCGCCAGCAGCCACGGACAGGGGGCAGGGAATTCACCCCTCCACTTT
TRBD2	TRBV24-1	TRBJ2-5	.	CATSTPGTSGEETQYF	TGTGCCACCAGTACTCCCGGGACTAGCGGAGAAGAGACCCAGTACTTC
.	TRBV9	TRBJ2-1	many	CASTSSSSYNEQFF	TGTGCCAGCACCTCCTCGAGCTCCTACAATGAGCAGTTCTTC
.	TRBV6-1	TRBJ1-2	many	CASSEQTGFNYGYTF	TGTGCCAGCAGTGAACAAACTGGATTTAACTATGGCTACACCTTC
TRBD1	TRBV3-1	TRBJ1-3	.	CASSPRTGSGNTIYF	TGTGCCAGCAGCCCCCGGACAGGCTCTGGAAACACCATATATTTT
.	TRBV30	TRBJ2-2	few	CAWSRRGRNTGELFF	TGTGCCTGGAGTCGACGAGGGCGGAACACCGGGGAGCTGTTTTTT
.	TRBV4-2	TRBJ2-7	.	CASSQEGLAYEQYF	TGTGCCAGCAGCCAAGAGGGTCTAGCCTACGAGCAGTACTTC
.	TRBV28	TRBJ1-4	.	CASSPPGVGNEKLFF	TGTGCCAGCAGTCCTCCTGGTGTGGGTAATGAAAAACTGTTTTTT
.	TRBV2	TRBJ1-5	many	CATAATHSDQHF	TGTGCCACCGCCGCAACCCACTCAGACCAGCATTTT
.	TRBV12-3/TRBV12-4	TRBJ1-1	.	CATSAVTEAFF	TGTGCCACCTCTGCGGTGACTGAAGCTTTCTTT
.	TRBV2	TRBJ2-3	many	CASSEVLSDTQYF	TGTGCCAGCAGTGAGGTACTATCAGATACGCAGTATTTT
TRBD1	TRBV19	TRBJ2-5	few	CASRDRGGETQYF	TGTGCCAGTAGGGACAGGGGTGGCGAGACCCAGTACTTC
.	TRBV7-2	TRBJ1-2	many	CASSFQGIDGYTF	TGTGCCAGCAGTTTCCAGGGTATAGATGGCTACACCTTC
.	TRBV12-3/TRBV12-4	TRBJ1-5	many	CASSLSKEGGNQPQHF	TGTGCCAGCAGTTTAAGTAAAGAGGGGGGAAATCAGCCCCAGCATTTT
.	TRBV28	TRBJ1-1	many	CASSDGVLNTEAFF	TGTGCCAGCAGTGACGGGGTACTGAACACTGAAGCTTTCTTT